The T cell receptor (beta chain) under discussion was sequenced for a study of CD8 T cells in Susac syndrome. The CDR3 extends over 15 amino acids. Trimming removed 5 bases at V and 8 bases at J, with 16 bases between. Germline V lookup: CDR1 MGHDK, CDR2 SYGVNS. The authors carried out high-throughput sequencing of TCR beta. They applied it to CD8+ and CD4+ T cells obtained from blood. The study used treatment-naive patients who had stable or active relapsing-remitting disease as multiple sclerosis controls. TEMRA cells were FACS-enriched, unlike CD8+ and CD4+ T cells, which were negatively isolated. RNA in amounts of roughly 0.5 to 1 ug was reverse transcribed with random hexamers. The amplification used immunoSEQ multiplex PCR on TCR beta CDR3; it spanned 54 Vbeta and 13 Jbeta. TCRdb analysed the immunoSEQ multiplex PCR reads with MiXCR anew, one entry per CDR3 protein. Of roughly 330,000 distinct CDR3 sequences listed, about 92% are singletons.

V gene TRBV25-1 combines with J gene TRBJ2-6; perhaps TRBD2 as D (6 bases). The origin of this receptor is a human donor with multiple sclerosis. Sequenced sample: CD4+ T cells from PBMCs. Written as DNA, the CDR3 is TGTGCCAGCAGTCCCCGGAGGGAAGGGACCAACGTCCTGACTTTC. Its protein is CASSPRREGTNVLTF.